Listed below are T cell receptor beta chains from one sample, sequenced in a study. MiXCR was run by TCRdb on the RT-PCR reads, yielding one entry per CDR3 protein. The table has about 680,000 distinct CDR3 sequences, approximately 15% seen once; the top ten hold 3% to 4.5%. Specimen: memory CD4+ T cells from blood. All receptors come from a female donor in good health, serving as a healthy control. The CDR3 runs from the conserved cysteine through the conserved F or W. D genes are given only for firm matches. Size is stated for part of the rows, as once, few or many counts, or as a class when the clone is expanded.

>-|TRBV10-3|few|TRBJ2-7
CAITPEPSYEQYF
TGTGCCATCACCCCCGAACCTTCCTACGAGCAGTACTTC
>-|TRBV5-1|-|TRBJ2-3
CASRTSPTGMTDTQYF
TGCGCCAGCCGAACATCACCCACAGGGATGACAGATACGCAGTATTTT
>TRBD1|TRBV7-7|-|TRBJ2-5
CASSFQGRGPETQYF
TGTGCCAGCAGCTTTCAGGGAAGGGGGCCAGAGACCCAGTACTTC
>-|TRBV7-3|-|TRBJ2-7
CASSLSGGNTYEQYF
TGTGCCAGCAGCTTATCAGGCGGGAACACCTACGAGCAGTACTTC
>TRBD1|TRBV18|-|TRBJ1-6
CASSPLRRQGSTPLHF
TGTGCCAGCTCACCCCTGCGCAGACAGGGGTCAACACCCCTCCACTTT
>-|TRBV20-1|few|TRBJ2-7
CSAKDYLSYEQYF
TGCAGTGCTAAGGACTACCTATCCTACGAGCAGTACTTC
>TRBD1|TRBV11-2|-|TRBJ2-3
CASSSTGGWGTDTQYF
TGTGCCAGCAGCTCAACAGGGGGCTGGGGCACAGATACGCAGTATTTT
>-|TRBV12-3/TRBV12-4|few|TRBJ1-2
CASSRGGANYGYTF
TGTGCCAGCAGCAGAGGGGGGGCTAACTATGGCTACACCTTC
>-|TRBV18|-|TRBJ2-7
CASSPPNADGTYEQYF
TGTGCCAGCTCACCACCAAACGCCGACGGCACCTACGAGCAGTACTTC
>TRBD2|TRBV29-1|few|TRBJ2-2
CSVVTSGTGSGELFF
TGCAGCGTTGTTACTAGCGGGACAGGCTCCGGGGAGCTGTTTTTT
>-|TRBV10-3|many|TRBJ2-1
CAISSSEYNEQFF
TGTGCCATCAGTTCTAGCGAATACAATGAGCAGTTCTTC
>TRBD1|TRBV24-1|few|TRBJ2-3
CATSDALGDRASRDTQYF
TGTGCCACCAGTGATGCTCTCGGGGACAGGGCGTCAAGGGATACGCAGTATTTT
>TRBD1|TRBV20-1|few|TRBJ2-3
CSAREGTGDTDTQYF
TGCAGTGCTAGAGAAGGGACAGGCGACACAGATACGCAGTATTTT
>TRBD2|TRBV6-1|few|TRBJ2-7
CAVGTTRGDEQYF
TGTGCCGTCGGGACTACCCGAGGGGACGAGCAGTACTTC
>-|TRBV5-4|-|TRBJ2-3
CASTLGMSTDTQYF
TGTGCCAGCACCTTGGGTATGAGCACAGATACGCAGTATTTT
>-|TRBV7-2|few|TRBJ2-3
CASSLAPTASSTDTQYF
TGTGCCAGCAGCTTAGCGCCCACAGCTTCTAGCACAGATACGCAGTATTTT
>-|TRBV20-1|-|TRBJ1-2
CSARPHPRAMEGPNRYTF
TGCAGTGCTAGACCCCACCCCCGGGCCATGGAAGGTCCCAATCGCTACACCTTC
>-|TRBV7-2|many|TRBJ2-3
CASSPGPTQYF
TGTGCCAGCAGCCCAGGACCGACGCAGTATTTT
>-|TRBV21-1|few|TRBJ2-7
CASSNGQEKGAYEQYF
TGTGCCAGCAGCAATGGACAGGAAAAGGGGGCCTACGAGCAGTACTTC
>-|TRBV12-3/TRBV12-4|many|TRBJ1-4
CASSLGLGVHEKLFF
TGTGCCAGCAGTTTAGGATTGGGGGTTCATGAAAAACTGTTTTTT
>TRBD1|TRBV3-1|many|TRBJ2-5
CASSQEVGDRQETQYF
TGTGCCAGCAGCCAAGAGGTGGGGGACAGACAAGAGACCCAGTACTTC
>TRBD2|TRBV6-1|-|TRBJ2-2
CARGVAGVYRSNTGELFF
TGTGCCAGGGGTGTAGCGGGAGTTTATAGAAGTAACACCGGGGAGCTGTTTTTT
>-|TRBV3-1|-|TRBJ1-3
CASSPRDSGNTIYF
TGTGCCAGCAGCCCCCGGGACTCTGGAAACACCATATATTTT
>-|TRBV20-1|many|TRBJ1-4
CSARADWGQPEKLFF
TGCAGTGCTAGAGCGGATTGGGGACAACCTGAAAAACTGTTTTTT
>TRBD2|TRBV28|-|TRBJ2-5
CASTHLGLAGETQYF
TGTGCCAGCACCCACTTGGGACTAGCCGGAGAGACCCAGTACTTC
>-|TRBV7-2|few|TRBJ2-7
CASSLGLRPTSLYF
TGTGCCAGCAGCTTAGGACTTCGGCCTACGAGCTTGTACTTC
>-|TRBV15|few|TRBJ2-5
CATSRAQGEEVTQYF
TGTGCCACCAGCAGAGCCCAAGGGGAGGAAGTGACCCAGTACTTC
>-|TRBV7-9|few|TRBJ2-3
CASSLAGPGTDTQYF
TGTGCCAGCAGCTTAGCGGGCCCGGGAACAGATACGCAGTATTTT
>-|TRBV27|many|TRBJ2-3
CASSSPSSRTTDTQYF
TGTGCCAGCAGTTCCCCCTCTAGCAGAACCACAGATACGCAGTATTTT
>-|TRBV6-6|many|TRBJ2-3
CASRRIGGAITDTQYF
TGTGCCAGCAGACGAATTGGGGGGGCGATAACAGATACGCAGTATTTT
>-|TRBV20-1|many|TRBJ2-1
CSFSGQGNEQFF
TGCAGTTTTTCGGGGCAGGGTAATGAGCAGTTCTTC
>TRBD2|TRBV9|-|TRBJ2-5
CASSVGTKRVETQYF
TGTGCCAGCAGCGTCGGGACTAAAAGGGTAGAGACCCAGTACTTC
>TRBD2|TRBV20-1|few|TRBJ2-5
CSATELAGGWETQYF
TGCAGTGCTACCGAACTAGCGGGAGGGTGGGAGACCCAGTACTTC
>TRBD1|TRBV10-3|many|TRBJ2-7
CAISESATGSSYEQYF
TGTGCCATCAGTGAGTCGGCGACAGGGAGTTCCTACGAGCAGTACTTC
>TRBD2|TRBV12-3/TRBV12-4|-|TRBJ2-7
CASTKTSAYEQYF
TGTGCCAGCACAAAGACTAGCGCCTACGAGCAGTACTTC
>TRBD1|TRBV27|-|TRBJ1-5
CASSFDRERPQHF
TGTGCCAGCAGTTTTGACAGGGAGCGGCCCCAGCATTTT
>-|TRBV5-1|-|TRBJ2-5
CASSPGGGNRETQYF
TGCGCCAGCAGCCCCGGCGGTGGAAATCGGGAGACCCAGTACTTC
>-|TRBV5-1|-|TRBJ1-6
CASSIHTPGNSPLHF
TGCGCCAGCAGCATCCATACGCCCGGGAATTCACCCCTCCACTTT
>TRBD2|TRBV12-3/TRBV12-4|many|TRBJ2-1
CASSLLRASGNNEQFF
TGTGCCAGCAGTCTTCTTCGGGCTAGCGGAAACAATGAGCAGTTCTTC
>-|TRBV7-2|few|TRBJ2-7
CASSSSRQNPGEQYF
TGTGCCAGCAGCTCCTCGAGACAGAATCCTGGCGAGCAGTACTTC
>TRBD1|TRBV5-1|-|TRBJ2-1
CASSLAGQGASEQFF
TGCGCCAGCAGCTTGGCCGGCCAGGGGGCTAGTGAGCAGTTCTTC
>TRBD1|TRBV7-9|once|TRBJ1-3
CASSRRGTAGFHSGNTIYF
TGTGCCAGCAGCCGCCGAGGGACAGCCGGTTTTCACTCTGGAAACACCATATATTTT
>TRBD1|TRBV9|few|TRBJ1-6
CASSEGQGTNSPLHF
TGTGCCAGCAGCGAGGGACAGGGGACGAATTCACCCCTCCACTTT
>-|TRBV5-1|few|TRBJ1-3
CASSGDGAGNTIYF
TGCGCCAGCAGCGGGGATGGGGCCGGAAACACCATATATTTT